These 11 T cell receptor beta chains were sequenced from one sample in a study of cytomegalovirus exposure and HLA in healthy donors. Researchers ran the PCR with 60 Vbeta and 13 Jbeta primers. The method was immunoSEQ multiplex PCR; TCRdb's version includes in-frame clones alone and lacks a portion of them. The sample consists of 100,000 to 150,000 clones, approximately 80% of them appearing once. Sequenced: PBMCs. Receptors were obtained from a female donor in good health and CMV-seronegative.

CDR3 DNA sequence: TGTGCCAGTAGTATTCCGGTGGAGCAGTACTTC. It codes for CASSIPVEQYF. The chain uses TRBV19 and TRBJ2-7; D unresolved. The V end was cut by 3 bases, the J end by 7 bases, with 7 bases between. Germline loops: CDR1 LNHDA, CDR2 SQIVND (reference sequence). The CDR3 runs to 11 residues.

The chain couples TRBV4-1 to TRBJ2-5, with D possibly being TRBD1 (6 bases). V was clipped by 2 bases and J by 5 bases, with 12 bases between them. The CDR3 runs 14 residues. Per germline, CDR1 MGHRA and CDR2 YSYEKL. The CDR3 nucleotides read TGCGCCAGCAGCCAATCCGCAGGGGCGGAGACCCAGTACTTC. Protein sequence: CASSQSAGAETQYF.

The chain is built from TRBV10-3 and TRBJ2-2; D is possibly TRBD2 (5 bases). V dropped 3 bases and J dropped 5 bases, with 16 bases sitting between them. Germline V gene sequence: CDR1 ENHRY, CDR2 SYGVKD. This CDR3 spans 16 amino acids. CDR3 DNA: TGTGCCATCAGTGACCATACCGGGCGAGGGACCGGGGAGCTGTTTTTT. Its protein is CAISDHTGRGTGELFF.

The chain recombines TRBV25-1 with TRBJ2-3; the D is unclear. Trimming removed 0 bases from V and 0 bases from J, with 10 bases in between. CDR1 MGHDK and CDR2 SYGVNS come from the germline V gene. The CDR3 runs 16 residues. This chain's CDR3 is CASSEYEILSTDTQYF. Written as DNA, the CDR3 is TGTGCCAGCAGTGAATACGAGATCTTGAGCACAGATACGCAGTATTTT.

The V and J genes are TRBV7-9 and TRBJ2-5, with D tentatively TRBD1 (6 bases). Trimming left V 5 bases short and J 5 bases short, with 12 bases between. CDR3 length: 13 amino acids. Per germline, CDR1 SEHNR and CDR2 FQNEAQ (reference sequence). Here the CDR3 DNA reads TGTGCCAGCAGCCAAACAGGGTTGGAGACCCAGTACTTC. Its protein is CASSQTGLETQYF. Combining the CDR3 with reference TRBV7-9 and TRBJ2-5 gives the whole variable domain DTGVSQNPRHKITKRGQNVTFRCDPISEHNRLYWYRQTLGQGPEFLTYFQNEAQLEKSRLLSDRFSAERPKGSFSTLEIQRTEQGDSAMYLCASSQTGLETQYFGPGTRLLVL.

The chain combines TRBV7-6 with TRBJ2-2; the match to TRBD2 covers 13 bases. The CDR3 is made up of 16 amino acids. Germline CDR1 is SGHVS and CDR2 is FNYEAQ. With V trimmed by 5 bases and J by 8 bases, 8 bases remained unmatched. The CDR3 spells CASSRTSGSRGGELFF. The CDR3 coding sequence is TGTGCCAGCAGCCGGACTAGCGGGAGTCGTGGAGGGGAGCTGTTTTTT.

Written as DNA, the CDR3 is TGTGCCTGGAGTGTATCGGGAGTTTTAGGCGAGCAGTACTTC. Protein product: CAWSVSGVLGEQYF. This sequence joins TRBV30 and TRBJ2-7, with D possibly TRBD2 on 6 matching bases. The length of the CDR3 is 14 residues. From germline, CDR1 is GTSNPN and CDR2 SVGIG (reference sequence). V lost 0 bases and J 6 bases, leaving 15 bases between the germline ends. Looking up the rest from reference TRBV30 and TRBJ2-7 gives the full variable domain: SQTIHQWPATLVQPVGSPLSLECTVEGTSNPNLYWYRQAAGRGLQLLFYSVGIGQISSEVPQNLSASRPQDRQFILSSKKLLLSDSGFYLCAWSVSGVLGEQYFGPGTRLTVT.

This clone was recorded a few times. The J gene is TRBJ1-1, the V gene TRBV9; D is possibly TRBD1 (5 bases). The CDR3 is 15 residues long. Between the trimmed V and J ends, which lost 1 base and 2 bases, there was a span of 12 bases. The germline V gene has CDR1 SGDLS and CDR2 YYNGEE. The chain's CDR3 is CASSVTPGYNTEAFF. CDR3 DNA: TGTGCCAGCAGCGTAACGCCAGGGTATAACACTGAAGCTTTCTTT. The full variable domain, with the rest looked up from reference TRBV9 and TRBJ1-1, is DSGVTQTPKHLITATGQRVTLRCSPRSGDLSVYWYQQSLDQGLQFLIQYYNGEERAKGNILERFSAQQFPDLHSELNLSSLELGDSALYFCASSVTPGYNTEAFFGQGTRLTVV.

The chain is built from TRBV28 and TRBJ2-7; D may be TRBD1 (6 bases). Trimming removed 5 bases from V and 3 bases from J, with 8 bases in between. The CDR3 spans 12 residues. CDR1 and CDR2 (germline): MDHEN, SYDVKM. The CDR3 loop reads CASSPGDYEQYF. As DNA, the CDR3 is TGTGCCAGCAGTCCAGGGGACTACGAGCAGTACTTC.

The sample holds a few counts of this clone. The chain joins TRBV7-6 to TRBJ2-1; 8 nucleotides align to TRBD2. This CDR3 spans 15 amino acids. V trimming: 1 base; J trimming: 8 bases; junction bases outside the gene matches: 7. CDR1 and CDR2 from the germline V gene are SGHVS and FNYEAQ. The CDR3, as DNA: TGTGCCAGCAGCTTAGAAGCGGGAGCGGGGGATGAGCAGTTCTTC. Translated, it gives CASSLEAGAGDEQFF.

The chain is built from TRBV28 and TRBJ1-1; perhaps TRBD1 as D (5 bases). Germline CDR1 is MDHEN and CDR2 is SYDVKM. The CDR3 contains 15 residues. Trimming took off 1 base at V and 5 bases at J, with 14 bases between the two ends. The CDR3 reads CASSLYVPGGTEAFF. The CDR3 bases are TGTGCCAGCAGTTTATATGTGCCGGGGGGGACTGAAGCTTTCTTT.